A single sample is the source of the 31 T cell receptor beta chains below, sequenced in a study of blood T cell dynamics during melanoma immunotherapy. The time point was: pre-treatment baseline. Assay used: immunoSEQ multiplex PCR; TCRdb lists only in-frame clones, some missing. Among about 17,000 clones listed, 83% were seen once. This specimen consisted of blood, obtained from a patient treated with checkpoint blockade. The receptors shown here come from a human donor with melanoma.

The chain is built from TRBV30 and TRBJ1-1; 7 bases agree with TRBD1. V lost 3 bases, J lost 3 bases, and 7 bases stayed unmatched. The germline gives CDR1 GTSNPN, CDR2 SVGIG (reference sequence). This CDR3 is 14 amino acids long. CDR3 protein: CAWRARTGYTEAFF. CDR3 coding DNA: TGTGCCTGGAGAGCCCGGACAGGTTACACTGAAGCTTTCTTT.

The rearrangement uses TRBV25-1 and TRBJ2-4, with 8 bases lining up with TRBD2. Germline trimming cut 4 bases from V and 1 base from J; bases unmatched to any gene: 6. Germline V gives CDR1 MGHDK, CDR2 SYGVNS. This CDR3 has 16 amino acids. CDR3 sequence: CASSVPSGGAKNIQYF. The CDR3 nucleotides read TGTGCCAGCAGTGTCCCTTCGGGGGGGGCCAAAAACATTCAGTACTTC.

This rearrangement joins TRBV12-5 to TRBJ1-4; possibly TRBD1 for D (6 bases). Germline CDR1 LGHNT, CDR2 FRNRAP. This CDR3 spans 14 amino acids. Trimming stripped 3 bases from V and 8 bases from J, with 13 bases between. The CDR3 DNA sequence: TGTGCTAGTGGTTTAGGGCAGGGGAGAGAAAAACTGTTTTTT. This encodes CASGLGQGREKLFF.

This clone was picked up a small number of times. The chain has TRBV7-2 and TRBJ2-7; maybe TRBD1 (8 bases). Germline assignment: CDR1 SGHTA and CDR2 FQGNSA. This CDR3 has 18 residues. V lost 5 bases, J lost 3 bases, and 26 bases lay in between. CDR3 DNA sequence: TGTGCCAGCAGCCAGAGGACAGGGAGGGGGTTTAAAGTCTACGAGCAGTACTTC. Its protein is CASSQRTGRGFKVYEQYF.

The chain combines TRBV7-2 with TRBJ2-7; D is perhaps TRBD1 (5 bases). This CDR3 spans 13 amino acids. Trimming cost V 5 bases and J 6 bases, with 14 bases left between them. Per germline, CDR1 SGHTA and CDR2 FQGNSA. The CDR3 is CASSLGAVGEQYF. The CDR3 nucleotides read TGTGCCAGCAGCCTAGGGGCAGTCGGCGAGCAGTACTTC.

CDR3 nucleotide sequence: TGTGCTAGTGGTTTCCAAGGGACTAGCGGATCCTACGAGCAGTACTTC. Residues: CASGFQGTSGSYEQYF. The chain is built from TRBV12-5 and TRBJ2-7, with TRBD2 matching 11 bases. V lost 3 bases and J lost 1; bases outside the gene matches: 5. The CDR3 runs 16 residues. CDR1 LGHNT and CDR2 FRNRAP come from the germline V gene.

The chain uses TRBV2 and TRBJ1-2; D is undetermined. Germline loops: CDR1 SNHLY, CDR2 FYNNEI. The CDR3 runs 14 residues. Between the trimmed V and J ends, which lost 3 bases and 1 base, there was a span of 9 bases. The CDR3: CASSDRRLNYGYTF. For the CDR3, the DNA is TGTGCCAGCAGTGACAGGAGACTTAACTATGGCTACACCTTC.

The V and J genes are TRBV5-1 and TRBJ2-7; 12 bases align to TRBD2. CDR1 SGHRS and CDR2 YFSETQ come from the germline V gene. Germline trimming cut 8 bases from V and 5 bases from J; bases unmatched to any gene: 8. The CDR3 has 14 residues. CDR3 sequence: CASTTSGRKDEQYF. CDR3 nucleotide sequence: TGCGCCAGTACAACTAGCGGGAGGAAGGACGAGCAGTACTTC.

This clone was detected only once. This chain connects TRBV9 to TRBJ1-5; the D gene is possibly TRBD1 (6 bases). The length of the CDR3 is 15 residues. Trimming cost V 3 bases and J 0 bases, with 10 bases left between them. The germline V gene encodes CDR1 SGDLS and CDR2 YYNGEE. CDR3 DNA sequence: TGTGCCAGCAGCGAGGGGGGTTATAGCAATCAGCCCCAGCATTTT. Translating gives CASSEGGYSNQPQHF.

This chain connects TRBV28 to TRBJ1-1, with D maybe TRBD1 (6 bases). Germline values: CDR1 MDHEN, CDR2 SYDVKM. CDR3 length: 15 residues. Trimming shortened V by 2 bases and J by 6 bases, and 16 bases separated the two germline ends. CDR3 sequence: CASSLVPGALAEAFF. The CDR3 DNA reads TGTGCCAGCAGTTTAGTTCCGGGGGCATTGGCTGAAGCTTTCTTT.

The rearrangement uses TRBV28 and TRBJ2-5, with D possibly matching TRBD2 (5 bases). The CDR3 is made up of 13 amino acids. Germline CDR1 reads MDHEN; CDR2 reads SYDVKM. Trimming stripped 7 bases from V and 11 bases from J, with 20 bases between. In nucleotides, the CDR3 is TGTGCCAGCACCGGACGGGTTTTTGGGGAGCAGTACTTC. It yields the protein CASTGRVFGEQYF.

The J gene is TRBJ2-2, the V gene TRBV7-2, with D maybe TRBD1 (6 bases). The CDR3 covers 13 residues. Between the trimmed V and J ends, which lost 3 bases and 4 bases, there was a span of 6 bases. Germline CDR1 SGHTA, CDR2 FQGNSA. This CDR3 is CASSFRGTGELFF. CDR3 DNA: TGTGCCAGCAGCTTCAGGGGCACCGGGGAGCTGTTTTTT.

The chain employs TRBV9 and TRBJ2-3; TRBD2 is a possible D gene (6 bases). V lost 4 bases and J 2 bases, leaving 20 bases between the germline ends. The CDR3 runs to 17 residues. Germline V lookup: CDR1 SGDLS, CDR2 YYNGEE. CDR3 protein: CASSPLGGVDFTDTQYF. In nucleotides, the CDR3 is TGTGCCAGCAGCCCCCTGGGCGGGGTAGATTTCACAGATACGCAGTATTTT.

The chain couples TRBV7-6 to TRBJ2-3, with 14 bases lining up with TRBD2. The trim removed 6 bases at V and 3 bases at J, leaving 5 bases unmatched. The CDR3 totals 16 residues. Germline-derived CDR1 and CDR2 are SGHVS and FNYEAQ. The chain's CDR3 is CASRGLAGVGTDTQYF. As DNA, the CDR3 is TGTGCCAGCAGGGGACTAGCGGGAGTCGGTACAGATACGCAGTATTTT.

This chain joins TRBV7-8 and TRBJ1-3; weak D call: TRBD1 (5 bases). The CDR3 sequence is 16 residues long. Between the trimmed V and J ends, which lost 3 bases and 6 bases, there was a span of 18 bases. Germline CDR1 and CDR2: SGHVS and FQNEAQ. This CDR3 reads CASSFSGTLTQNTIYF. The DNA of the CDR3 is TGTGCCAGCAGCTTTTCCGGGACGCTAACCCAAAACACCATATATTTT.

This chain connects TRBV19 to TRBJ2-1; 15 nucleotides align to TRBD2. After removal of 6 bases from V and 7 bases from J, the junction contained 4 bases not matched to a gene. Germline CDR1 LNHDA, CDR2 SQIVND (reference sequence). The CDR3 has 15 amino acids. The CDR3 nucleotides read TGTGCCAGTAGACGGGGGACTAGCGGGAGGAATGAGCAGTTCTTC. Its protein is CASRRGTSGRNEQFF.

This sequence joins TRBV28 and TRBJ1-2; TRBD1 aligns across 7 bases. The germline V gene has CDR1 MDHEN and CDR2 SYDVKM. This CDR3 region has 15 residues. V lost 5 bases to trimming and J lost 6 bases; unmatched junction nucleotides: 12. As DNA, the CDR3 is TGTGCCAGCAGTCGAGAGAAGACAGGGAGGAATGGCTACACCTTC. Protein sequence: CASSREKTGRNGYTF.

The rearrangement joins TRBV11-3 to TRBJ2-7; TRBD1 or TRBD2 may be the D gene (5 bases each). Trimming shortened V by 5 bases and J by 0 bases, and 17 bases separated the two germline ends. This CDR3 has 16 amino acids. Germline values: CDR1 SGHNT, CDR2 YENEEA. CDR3: CASSLKSGTVSYEQYF. For the CDR3, the DNA is TGTGCCAGCAGCCTGAAATCCGGGACCGTCTCCTACGAGCAGTACTTC.

Details on this clone: A junction boundary mismatches the germline segment, possibly from a read error. The chain links TRBV7-8 to TRBJ2-1; no clear D gene. The CDR3 covers 13 residues. In germline, CDR1 is SGHVS, CDR2 FQNEAQ. CDR3 DNA: TGTGCCAGCAGCTTAGTAGTGCGCAGCACGCAGGTCTTC. Translation: CASSLVVRSTQVF.

The rearrangement joins TRBV30 to TRBJ1-1; D may be TRBD1 (5 bases). The germline gives CDR1 GTSNPN, CDR2 SVGIG (reference sequence). With 2 bases removed from V and 1 base from J, the gap between germline ends came to 11 bases. CDR3 length equals 14 residues. CDR3 sequence: CAWSPGGGNTEAFF. The CDR3 coding sequence is TGTGCCTGGAGTCCTGGGGGGGGGAACACTGAAGCTTTCTTT.

The chain carries TRBV9 and TRBJ2-1; D not certain. Germline CDR1 reads SGDLS; CDR2 reads YYNGEE. V was pared by 0 bases and J by 4 bases, with 5 bases between. This CDR3 contains 13 residues. CDR3 region: CASSVDLYNEQFF. Here the CDR3 DNA reads TGTGCCAGCAGCGTAGATTTATACAATGAGCAGTTCTTC. Combining the CDR3 with reference TRBV9 and TRBJ2-1 gives the whole variable domain DSGVTQTPKHLITATGQRVTLRCSPRSGDLSVYWYQQSLDQGLQFLIQYYNGEERAKGNILERFSAQQFPDLHSELNLSSLELGDSALYFCASSVDLYNEQFFGPGTRLTVL.

Here the CDR3 DNA reads TGTGCCAGCAGCCTCCACGGACAGTTTCAGCCCCAGCATTTT. Residues: CASSLHGQFQPQHF. The gene calls are TRBV11-2 and TRBJ1-5; perhaps TRBD1 as D (6 bases). The CDR3 totals 14 residues. V was pared by 5 bases and J by 6 bases, with 14 bases between. CDR1 SGHAT and CDR2 FQNNGV come from the germline V gene.

This rearrangement joins TRBV6-5 to TRBJ2-7, with TRBD2 identical over 14 bases. V was pared by 10 bases and J by 6 bases, with 11 bases of the junction left unmatched. There are 15 residues in the CDR3. Looked up from germline, CDR1 is MNHEY and CDR2 is SVGAGI. CDR3 nucleotides: TGTGCCATTAAACCTGCCGGACTAGCGGGAGGCGAGCAGTACTTC. Translation gives CAIKPAGLAGGEQYF.

The chain joins TRBV5-4 to TRBJ1-2; the D is unclear. The germline V and J ends were trimmed by 1 base and 2 bases, with 6 bases remaining between them. CDR1 SGHNT and CDR2 YYREEE come from the germline V gene (reference sequence). The CDR3 has 13 amino acids. For the CDR3, the DNA is TGTGCCAGCAGCTTGCGGGAGAACTATGGCTACACCTTC. It encodes CASSLRENYGYTF.

Written as DNA, the CDR3 is TGTGCCAGAGCTAGAAACAGACTAGCGGGAGGCCCCTTGGGCGGGGAGCTGTTTTTT. Its protein is CARARNRLAGGPLGGELFF. The gene calls are TRBV28 and TRBJ2-2; 13 nucleotides match TRBD2. This CDR3 spans 19 amino acids. Looked up from germline, CDR1 is MDHEN and CDR2 is SYDVKM. V shed 9 bases and J 7 bases; nucleotides not matched to a gene: 20.

This chain connects TRBV28 to TRBJ2-3; no definite D call. There are 15 residues in the CDR3. The V gene lost 3 bases and the J gene lost 0 bases, with 10 bases spanning the gap. Germline CDR1 MDHEN, CDR2 SYDVKM. The CDR3 DNA is TGTGCCAGCAGTTTCCCCGGGCCAAGCACAGATACGCAGTATTTT. The encoded protein is CASSFPGPSTDTQYF.

This clone was seen more than once but under ten times. The V and J genes are TRBV21-1 and TRBJ1-1. TRBV21-1 is assigned pseudogene status. The CDR3 runs to 16 residues. CDR3 protein: CASSWRASSLATEAFF. The CDR3 bases are TGTGCCAGCAGCTGGAGGGCCAGCTCACTTGCCACTGAAGCTTTCTTT.

The chain employs TRBV7-2 and TRBJ2-1; 11 nucleotides align to TRBD2. J gave up 8 bases and V 4 bases, and 1 base lay outside the gene matches. Germline V gene data show CDR1 as SGHTA and CDR2 as FQGNSA. CDR3 length: 13 residues. The CDR3 is CASSSSGRHEQFF. Written as DNA, the CDR3 is TGTGCCAGCAGCTCTAGCGGGAGGCATGAGCAGTTCTTC.

The sample holds one count of this clone. The rearrangement uses TRBV7-2 and TRBJ2-1; D uncertain. The V gene lost 4 bases and the J gene lost 7 bases, with 5 bases spanning the gap. From germline, CDR1 is SGHTA and CDR2 FQGNSA. CDR3 length: 11 residues. CDR3 sequence (DNA): TGTGCCAGCAGCTCCCTGAATGAGCAGTTCTTC. This encodes CASSSLNEQFF. Full variable domain (rest looked up from reference TRBV7-2 and TRBJ2-1): GAGVSQSPSNKVTEKGKDVELRCDPISGHTALYWYRQSLGQGLEFLIYFQGNSAPDKSGLPSDRFSAERTGGSVSTLTIQRTQQEDSAVYLCASSSLNEQFFGPGTRLTVL.

A note on this clone: One junction end does not reproduce the germline sequence, and a read error may be involved. The chain employs TRBV6-4 and TRBJ1-6; possible D gene TRBD1, 5 bases. The CDR3 is 15 residues long. Germline values: CDR1 MRHNA, CDR2 SNTAGT. The DNA for the CDR3 is TGTGCCAGCAGTAACTCAGCAGGGCGTAATTCACCCCTCCACTTT. This sequence encodes CASSNSAGRNSPLHF.

This chain joins TRBV30 and TRBJ1-2; maybe TRBD1 (6 bases). The V gene lost 2 bases and the J gene lost 7 bases, with 14 bases spanning the gap. The germline gives CDR1 GTSNPN, CDR2 SVGIG (reference sequence). The CDR3 length is 13 residues. The CDR3 DNA is TGTGCCTGGAGTTCGGTACAGGGACTTGGCTACACCTTC. Translation: CAWSSVQGLGYTF.